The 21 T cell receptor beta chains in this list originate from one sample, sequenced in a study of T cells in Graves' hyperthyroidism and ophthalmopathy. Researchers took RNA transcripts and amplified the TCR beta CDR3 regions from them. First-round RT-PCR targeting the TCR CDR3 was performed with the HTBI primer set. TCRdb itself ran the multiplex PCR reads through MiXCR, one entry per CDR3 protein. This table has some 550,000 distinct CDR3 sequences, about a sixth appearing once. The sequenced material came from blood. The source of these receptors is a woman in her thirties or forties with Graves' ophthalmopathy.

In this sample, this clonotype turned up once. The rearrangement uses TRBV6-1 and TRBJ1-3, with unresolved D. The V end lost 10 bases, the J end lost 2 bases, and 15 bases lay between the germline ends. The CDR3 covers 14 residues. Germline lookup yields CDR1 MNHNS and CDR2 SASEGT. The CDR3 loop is CAITSEMAGNTIYF. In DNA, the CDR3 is TGTGCCATCACGTCAGAGATGGCTGGAAACACCATATATTTT.

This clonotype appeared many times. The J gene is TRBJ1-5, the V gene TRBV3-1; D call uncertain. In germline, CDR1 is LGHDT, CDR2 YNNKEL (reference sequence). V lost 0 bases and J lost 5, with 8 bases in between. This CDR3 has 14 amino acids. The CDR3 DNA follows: TGTGCCAGCAGCCAAGATAAAGGATATCAGCCCCAGCATTTT. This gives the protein CASSQDKGYQPQHF.

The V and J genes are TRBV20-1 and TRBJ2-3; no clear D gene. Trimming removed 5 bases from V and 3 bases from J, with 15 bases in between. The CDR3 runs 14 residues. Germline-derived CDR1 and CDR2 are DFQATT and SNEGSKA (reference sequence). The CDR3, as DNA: TGCAGTGCTTTTGCTGCCTCTGGGACAGATACGCAGTATTTT. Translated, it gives CSAFAASGTDTQYF.

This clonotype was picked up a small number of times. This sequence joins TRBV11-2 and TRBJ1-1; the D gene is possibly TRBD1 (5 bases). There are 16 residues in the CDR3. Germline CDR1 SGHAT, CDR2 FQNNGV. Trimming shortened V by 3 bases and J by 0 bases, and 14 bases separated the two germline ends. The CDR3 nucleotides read TGTGCCAGCAGCTTTCTTACAGGCATTATGAACACTGAAGCTTTCTTT. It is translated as CASSFLTGIMNTEAFF.

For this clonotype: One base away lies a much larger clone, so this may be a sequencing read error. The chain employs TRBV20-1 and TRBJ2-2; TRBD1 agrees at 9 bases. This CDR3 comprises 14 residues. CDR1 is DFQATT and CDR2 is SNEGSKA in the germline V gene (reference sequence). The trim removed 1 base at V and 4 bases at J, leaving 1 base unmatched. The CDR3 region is CSARGTGATGELFF. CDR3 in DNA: TGCAGTGCTAGAGGGACAGGGGCCACCGGGGAGCTGTTTTTT.

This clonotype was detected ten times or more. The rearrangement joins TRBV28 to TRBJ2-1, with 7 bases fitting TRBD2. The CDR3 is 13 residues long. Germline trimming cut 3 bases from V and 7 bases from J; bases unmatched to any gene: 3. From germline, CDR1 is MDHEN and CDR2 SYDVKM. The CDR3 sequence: CASSFAGVNEQFF. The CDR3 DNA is TGTGCCAGCAGTTTTGCGGGAGTAAATGAGCAGTTCTTC.

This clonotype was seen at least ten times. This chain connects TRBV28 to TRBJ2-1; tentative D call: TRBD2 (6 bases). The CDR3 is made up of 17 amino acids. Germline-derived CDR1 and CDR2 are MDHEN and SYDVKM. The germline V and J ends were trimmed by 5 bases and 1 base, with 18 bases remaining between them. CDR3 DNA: TGTGCCAGCAGTCCCATAGTGGGGGGTCCATCCTACAATGAGCAGTTCTTC. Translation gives CASSPIVGGPSYNEQFF.

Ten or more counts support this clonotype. The CDR3 here is CASSPSIQGSDTQYF. The CDR3 DNA is TGTGCCAGCTCACCAAGTATACAGGGTTCAGATACGCAGTATTTT. V is TRBV18 and J is TRBJ2-3; possibly TRBD1 for D (6 bases). Germline CDR1 and CDR2: KGHSH and LQKENI. The CDR3 totals 15 residues. V shed 2 bases and J shed 4 bases, with 13 bases lying between them. Full variable domain (missing parts from reference TRBV18 and TRBJ2-3): NAGVMQNPRHLVRRRGQEARLRCSPMKGHSHVYWYRQLPEEGLKFMVYLQKENIIDESGMPKERFSAEFPKEGPSILRIQQVVRGDSAAYFCASSPSIQGSDTQYFGPGTRLTVL.

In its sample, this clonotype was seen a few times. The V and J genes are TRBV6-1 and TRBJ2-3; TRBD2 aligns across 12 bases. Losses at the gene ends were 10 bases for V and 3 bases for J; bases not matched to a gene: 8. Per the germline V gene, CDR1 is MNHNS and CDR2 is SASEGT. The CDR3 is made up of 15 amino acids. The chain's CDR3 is CATARLAGGTDTQYF. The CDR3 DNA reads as TGTGCCACCGCACGCCTAGCGGGGGGGACAGATACGCAGTATTTT.

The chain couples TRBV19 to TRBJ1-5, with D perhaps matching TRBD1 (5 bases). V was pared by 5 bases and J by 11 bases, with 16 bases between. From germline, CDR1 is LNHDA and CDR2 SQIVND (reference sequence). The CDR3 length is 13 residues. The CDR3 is CASSSQGVGSQHF. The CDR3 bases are TGTGCCAGTAGTTCGCAGGGTGTAGGATCCCAGCATTTT.

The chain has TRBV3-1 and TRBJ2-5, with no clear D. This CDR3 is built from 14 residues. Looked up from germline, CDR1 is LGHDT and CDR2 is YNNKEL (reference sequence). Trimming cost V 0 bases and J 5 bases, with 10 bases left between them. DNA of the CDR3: TGTGCCAGCAGCCAAGATGCGACCAAGGAGACCCAGTACTTC. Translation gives CASSQDATKETQYF.

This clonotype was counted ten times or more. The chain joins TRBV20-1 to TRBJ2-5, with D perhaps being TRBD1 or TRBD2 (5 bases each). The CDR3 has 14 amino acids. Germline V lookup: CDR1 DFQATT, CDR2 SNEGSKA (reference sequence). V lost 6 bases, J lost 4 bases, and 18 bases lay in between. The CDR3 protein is CSAVVGEHGETQYF. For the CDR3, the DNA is TGCAGTGCCGTAGTAGGGGAGCACGGAGAGACCCAGTACTTC.

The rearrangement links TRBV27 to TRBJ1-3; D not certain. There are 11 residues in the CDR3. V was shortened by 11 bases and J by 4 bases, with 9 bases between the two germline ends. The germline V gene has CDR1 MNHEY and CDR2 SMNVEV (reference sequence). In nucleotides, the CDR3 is TGTGCCTCCCAGGTGGGAAACACCATATATTTT. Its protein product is CASQVGNTIYF.

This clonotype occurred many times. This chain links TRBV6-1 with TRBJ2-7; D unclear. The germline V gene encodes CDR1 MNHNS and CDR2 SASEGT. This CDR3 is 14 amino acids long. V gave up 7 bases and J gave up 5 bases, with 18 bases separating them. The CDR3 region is CASNFTRRINEQYF. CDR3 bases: TGTGCCAGCAACTTTACCCGGCGGATCAACGAGCAGTACTTC.

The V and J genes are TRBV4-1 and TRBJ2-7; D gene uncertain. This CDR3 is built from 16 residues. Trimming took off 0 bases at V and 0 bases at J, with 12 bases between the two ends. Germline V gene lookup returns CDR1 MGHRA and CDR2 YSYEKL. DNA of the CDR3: TGCGCCAGCAGCCAAGATACAGCGTCCCTCTCCTACGAGCAGTACTTC. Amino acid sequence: CASSQDTASLSYEQYF.

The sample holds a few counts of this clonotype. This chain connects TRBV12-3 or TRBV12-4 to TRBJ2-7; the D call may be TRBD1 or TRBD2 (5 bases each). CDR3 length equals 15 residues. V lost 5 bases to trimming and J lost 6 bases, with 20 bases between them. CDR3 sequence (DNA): TGTGCCAGCAGTCCCTATGGGGGAACTACGGGCGAGCAGTACTTC. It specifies CASSPYGGTTGEQYF.

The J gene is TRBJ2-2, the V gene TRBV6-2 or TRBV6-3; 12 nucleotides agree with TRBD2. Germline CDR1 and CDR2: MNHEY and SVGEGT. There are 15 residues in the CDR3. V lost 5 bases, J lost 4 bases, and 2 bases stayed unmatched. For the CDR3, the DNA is TGTGCCAGCAGTACTAGCGGGGGGCGCACCGGGGAGCTGTTTTTT. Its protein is CASSTSGGRTGELFF.

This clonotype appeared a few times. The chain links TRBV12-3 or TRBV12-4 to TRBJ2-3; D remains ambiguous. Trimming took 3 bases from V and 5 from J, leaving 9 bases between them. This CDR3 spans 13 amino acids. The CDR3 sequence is CASSFLGVDTQYF. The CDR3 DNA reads TGTGCCAGCAGTTTTTTGGGCGTAGATACGCAGTATTTT.

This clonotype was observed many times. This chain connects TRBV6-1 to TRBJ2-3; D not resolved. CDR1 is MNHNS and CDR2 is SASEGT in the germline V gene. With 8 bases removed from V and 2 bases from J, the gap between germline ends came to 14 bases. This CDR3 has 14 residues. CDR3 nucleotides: TGTGCCAGCGCCTCTCAGCCGGACACAGATACGCAGTATTTT. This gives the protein CASASQPDTDTQYF.

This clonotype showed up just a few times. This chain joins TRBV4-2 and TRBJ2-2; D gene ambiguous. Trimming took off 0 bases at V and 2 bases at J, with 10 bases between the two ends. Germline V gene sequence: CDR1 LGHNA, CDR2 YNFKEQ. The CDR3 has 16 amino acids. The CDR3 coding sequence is TGTGCCAGCAGCCAAGACGGCGGTGAAAACACCGGGGAGCTGTTTTTT. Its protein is CASSQDGGENTGELFF.

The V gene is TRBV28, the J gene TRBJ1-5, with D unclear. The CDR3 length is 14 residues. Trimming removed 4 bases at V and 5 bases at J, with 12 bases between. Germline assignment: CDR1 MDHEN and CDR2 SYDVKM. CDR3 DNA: TGTGCCAGCAGTTCCGAATTAGGTCATCAGCCCCAGCATTTT. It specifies CASSSELGHQPQHF.